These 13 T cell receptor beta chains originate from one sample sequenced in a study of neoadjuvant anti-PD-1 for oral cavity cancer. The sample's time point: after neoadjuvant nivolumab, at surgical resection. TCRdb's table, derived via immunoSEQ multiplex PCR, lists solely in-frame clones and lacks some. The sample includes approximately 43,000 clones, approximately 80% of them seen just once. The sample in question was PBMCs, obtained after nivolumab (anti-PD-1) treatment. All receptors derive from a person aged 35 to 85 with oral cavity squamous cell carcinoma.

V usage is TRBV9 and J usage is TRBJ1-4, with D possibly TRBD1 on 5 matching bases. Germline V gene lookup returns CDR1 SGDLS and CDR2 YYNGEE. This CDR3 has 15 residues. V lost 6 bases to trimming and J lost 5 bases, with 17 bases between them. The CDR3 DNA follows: TGTGCCAGCACCCCTATGGGGGGTGGGAATGAAAAACTGTTTTTT. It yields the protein CASTPMGGGNEKLFF.

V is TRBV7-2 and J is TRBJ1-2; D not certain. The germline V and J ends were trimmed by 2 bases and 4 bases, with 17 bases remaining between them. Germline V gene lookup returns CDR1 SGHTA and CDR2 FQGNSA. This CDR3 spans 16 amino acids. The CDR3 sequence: CASSLIAQKRAYGYTF. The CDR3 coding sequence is TGTGCCAGCAGCTTAATTGCGCAGAAGAGAGCCTATGGCTACACCTTC. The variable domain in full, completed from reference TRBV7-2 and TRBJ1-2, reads GAGVSQSPSNKVTEKGKDVELRCDPISGHTALYWYRQSLGQGLEFLIYFQGNSAPDKSGLPSDRFSAERTGGSVSTLTIQRTQQEDSAVYLCASSLIAQKRAYGYTFGSGTRLTVV.

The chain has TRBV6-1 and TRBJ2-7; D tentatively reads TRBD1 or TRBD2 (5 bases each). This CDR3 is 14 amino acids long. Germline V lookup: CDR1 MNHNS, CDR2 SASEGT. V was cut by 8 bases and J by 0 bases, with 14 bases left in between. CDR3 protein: CASPRDGDSYEQYF. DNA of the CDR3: TGTGCCAGCCCCCGGGACGGAGACTCCTACGAGCAGTACTTC.

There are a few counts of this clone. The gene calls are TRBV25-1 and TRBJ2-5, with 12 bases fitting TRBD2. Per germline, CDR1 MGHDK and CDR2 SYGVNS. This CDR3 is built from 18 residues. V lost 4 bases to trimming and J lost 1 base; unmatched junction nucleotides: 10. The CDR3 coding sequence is TGTGCCAGCAGTGGAACTAGCGGGGGGATATCTGGCCAAGAGACCCAGTACTTC. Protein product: CASSGTSGGISGQETQYF.

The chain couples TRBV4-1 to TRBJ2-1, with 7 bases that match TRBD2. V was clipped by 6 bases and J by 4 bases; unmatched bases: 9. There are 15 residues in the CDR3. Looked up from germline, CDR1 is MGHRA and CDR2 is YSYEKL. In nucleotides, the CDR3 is TGCGCCAGCAGACAGCCTAGCGGCGAGTACAATGAGCAGTTCTTC. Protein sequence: CASRQPSGEYNEQFF.

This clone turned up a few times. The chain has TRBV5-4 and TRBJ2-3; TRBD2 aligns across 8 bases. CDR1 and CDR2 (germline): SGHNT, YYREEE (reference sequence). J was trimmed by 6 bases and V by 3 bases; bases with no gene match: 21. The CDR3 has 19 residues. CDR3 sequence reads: CASSYLLFGLAPEGDTQYF. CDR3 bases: TGTGCCAGCAGCTACCTGCTTTTCGGACTAGCCCCGGAAGGTGATACGCAGTATTTT.

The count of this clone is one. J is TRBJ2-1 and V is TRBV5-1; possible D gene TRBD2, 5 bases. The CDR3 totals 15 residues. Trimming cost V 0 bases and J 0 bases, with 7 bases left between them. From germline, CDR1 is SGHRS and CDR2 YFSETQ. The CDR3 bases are TGCGCCAGCAGCTTGGATAGCGCCTCCTACAATGAGCAGTTCTTC. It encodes CASSLDSASYNEQFF.

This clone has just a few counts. CDR3 sequence reads: CASSVVGQGGGEQFF. The CDR3 DNA sequence: TGTGCCAGCAGCGTAGTGGGACAGGGGGGAGGTGAGCAGTTCTTC. V is TRBV9 and J is TRBJ2-1; TRBD1 matches at 11 bases. Germline V lookup: CDR1 SGDLS, CDR2 YYNGEE. The length of the CDR3 is 15 residues. After removal of 0 bases from V and 9 bases from J, the junction contained 5 bases not matched to a gene. Based on the CDR3 plus reference TRBV9 and TRBJ2-1, the full variable domain is DSGVTQTPKHLITATGQRVTLRCSPRSGDLSVYWYQQSLDQGLQFLIQYYNGEERAKGNILERFSAQQFPDLHSELNLSSLELGDSALYFCASSVVGQGGGEQFFGPGTRLTVL.

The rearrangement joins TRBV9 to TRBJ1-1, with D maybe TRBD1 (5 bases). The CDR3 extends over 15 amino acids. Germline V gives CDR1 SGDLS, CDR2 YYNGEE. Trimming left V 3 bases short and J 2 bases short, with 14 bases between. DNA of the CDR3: TGTGCCAGCAGCGGGGGCGCGAGGGTTAACACTGAAGCTTTCTTT. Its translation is CASSGGARVNTEAFF.

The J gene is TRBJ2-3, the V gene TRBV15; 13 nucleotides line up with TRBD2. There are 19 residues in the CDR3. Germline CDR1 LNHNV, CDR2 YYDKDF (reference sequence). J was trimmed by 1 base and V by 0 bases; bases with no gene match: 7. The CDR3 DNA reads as TGTGCCACCAGCAGAGATGGAGGACTAGCGGGGGACCGCACAGATACGCAGTATTTT. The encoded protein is CATSRDGGLAGDRTDTQYF.

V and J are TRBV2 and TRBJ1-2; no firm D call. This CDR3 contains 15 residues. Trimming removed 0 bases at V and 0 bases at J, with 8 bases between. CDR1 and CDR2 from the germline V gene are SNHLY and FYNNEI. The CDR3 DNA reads TGTGCCAGCAGTGAAGCGCTCTTGACTAACTATGGCTACACCTTC. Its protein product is CASSEALLTNYGYTF.

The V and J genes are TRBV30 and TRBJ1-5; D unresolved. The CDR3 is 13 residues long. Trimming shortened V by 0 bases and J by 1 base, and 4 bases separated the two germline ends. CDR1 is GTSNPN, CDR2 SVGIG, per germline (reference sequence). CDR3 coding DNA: TGTGCCTGGAGTGTAGACAGCAATCAGCCCCAGCATTTT. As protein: CAWSVDSNQPQHF.

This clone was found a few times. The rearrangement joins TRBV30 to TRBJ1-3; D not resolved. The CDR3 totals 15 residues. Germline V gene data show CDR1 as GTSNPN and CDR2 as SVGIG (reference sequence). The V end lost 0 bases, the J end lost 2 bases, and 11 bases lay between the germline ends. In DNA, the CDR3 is TGTGCCTGGAGTGTGTTTAGGGCCGCTGGAAACACCATATATTTT. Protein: CAWSVFRAAGNTIYF.